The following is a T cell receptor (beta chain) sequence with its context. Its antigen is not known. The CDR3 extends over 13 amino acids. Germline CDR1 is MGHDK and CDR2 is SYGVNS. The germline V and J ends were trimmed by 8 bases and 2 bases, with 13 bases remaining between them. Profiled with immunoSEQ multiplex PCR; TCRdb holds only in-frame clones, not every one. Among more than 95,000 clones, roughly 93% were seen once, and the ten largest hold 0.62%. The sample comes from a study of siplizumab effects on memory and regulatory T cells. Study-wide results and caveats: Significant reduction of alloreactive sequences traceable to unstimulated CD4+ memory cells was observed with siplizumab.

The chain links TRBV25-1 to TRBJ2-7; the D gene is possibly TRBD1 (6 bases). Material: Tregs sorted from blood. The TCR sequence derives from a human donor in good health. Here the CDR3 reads CASASTGTYEQYF. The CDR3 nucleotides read TGTGCCAGCGCCTCGACAGGAACCTACGAGCAGTACTTC.